This T cell receptor (beta chain) is from a study of blood T cell repertoires in COVID-19. Assay used: immunoSEQ multiplex PCR; TCRdb lists only in-frame clones, some missing. This sample has a few hundred thousand clones; 85% to 90% occur once, and the top ten carry roughly 1.1%. Germline-derived CDR1 and CDR2 are SGHAT and FQNNGV. The CDR3 is made up of 16 amino acids. Trimming removed 1 base from V and 3 bases from J, with 16 bases in between. This clone came up once. Sequenced material: PBMCs or T cells enriched from blood (not recorded which). The gene calls are TRBV11-2 and TRBJ2-7; D may be TRBD2 (6 bases). This clonotype was sampled from a man aged 30 to 39 who had recovered from COVID-19. The CDR3 reads CASSLAAGGGLYEQYF. The CDR3 nucleotides read TGTGCCAGCAGCTTAGCGGCTGGGGGAGGTCTCTACGAGCAGTACTTC. The full variable domain, with the rest looked up from reference TRBV11-2 and TRBJ2-7, is EAGVAQSPRYKIIEKRQSVAFWCNPISGHATLYWYQQILGQGPKLLIQFQNNGVVDDSQLPKDRFSAERLKGVDSTLKIQPAKLEDSAVYLCASSLAAGGGLYEQYFGPGTRLTVT.